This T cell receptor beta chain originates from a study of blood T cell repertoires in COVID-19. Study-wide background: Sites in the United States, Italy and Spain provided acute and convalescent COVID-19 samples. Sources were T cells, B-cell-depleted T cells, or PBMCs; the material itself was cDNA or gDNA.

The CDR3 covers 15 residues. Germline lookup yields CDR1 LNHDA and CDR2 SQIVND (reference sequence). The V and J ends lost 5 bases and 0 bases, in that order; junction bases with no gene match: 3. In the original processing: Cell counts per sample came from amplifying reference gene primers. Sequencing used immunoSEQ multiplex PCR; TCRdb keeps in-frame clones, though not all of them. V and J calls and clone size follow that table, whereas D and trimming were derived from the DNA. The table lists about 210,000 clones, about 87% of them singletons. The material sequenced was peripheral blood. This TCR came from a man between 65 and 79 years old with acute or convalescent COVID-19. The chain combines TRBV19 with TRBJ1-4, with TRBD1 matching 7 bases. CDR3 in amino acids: CASSPTGATNEKLFF. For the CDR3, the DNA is TGTGCCAGTAGTCCTACAGGGGCAACTAATGAAAAACTGTTTTTT. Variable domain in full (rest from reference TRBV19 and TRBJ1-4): DGGITQSPKYLFRKEGQNVTLSCEQNLNHDAMYWYRQDPGQGLRLIYYSQIVNDFQKGDIAEGYSVSREKKESFPLTVTSAQKNPTAFYLCASSPTGATNEKLFFGSGTQLSVL.